These 18 T cell receptor beta chains originate from one sample sequenced in a study of technical replicates of blood from a few donors. The table came from immunoSEQ multiplex PCR; TCRdb's copy has only in-frame clones and leaves some out. The table records fewer than 85,000 clones, about 94% of them present only once. The sample was T cells isolated from PBMCs. The source of these receptors is a human donor in good health.

The chain has TRBV4-1 and TRBJ2-2; 13 nucleotides match TRBD2. The CDR3 has 18 amino acids. Germline loops: CDR1 MGHRA, CDR2 YSYEKL. The V and J ends lost 2 bases and 1 base, in that order; junction bases with no gene match: 4. The CDR3 nucleotides are TGCGCCAGCAGCCAATCCTGGACTAGCGGGGGGAACACCGGGGAGCTGTTTTTT. Its translation is CASSQSWTSGGNTGELFF.

The rearrangement uses TRBV13 and TRBJ2-7; D is perhaps TRBD2 (6 bases). V lost 6 bases and J 6 bases, leaving 9 bases between the germline ends. This CDR3 is 11 amino acids long. Germline values: CDR1 PRHDT, CDR2 FYEKMQ (reference sequence). In DNA, the CDR3 is TGTGCCAGCAGATCCGGGGGCGAGCAGTACTTC. Encoded protein: CASRSGGEQYF.

The gene calls are TRBV6-5 and TRBJ2-1, with 7 bases identical to TRBD1. Looked up from germline, CDR1 is MNHEY and CDR2 is SVGAGI. The CDR3 extends over 16 amino acids. V lost 2 bases, J lost 5 bases, and 9 bases stayed unmatched. CDR3 nucleotides: TGTGCCAGCAGTTACCTTTCCTTTGACAGGGACAATGAGCAGTTCTTC. Protein sequence: CASSYLSFDRDNEQFF.

The chain carries TRBV9 and TRBJ1-3; D gene ambiguous. The CDR3 length is 16 residues. Germline V gives CDR1 SGDLS, CDR2 YYNGEE. The V end was cut by 4 bases, the J end by 0 bases, with 14 bases between. The CDR3 loop reads CASSSQAGNSGNTIYF. The CDR3 region has the DNA TGTGCCAGCAGCTCTCAGGCGGGAAACTCTGGAAACACCATATATTTT.

The CDR3, as DNA: TGTGCCAGCAGCCTTATGGGGACAGGAACCTTTTCTGGGGCCAACGTCCTGACTTTC. Amino acid sequence: CASSLMGTGTFSGANVLTF. The V and J genes are TRBV9 and TRBJ2-6; 8 bases agree with TRBD1. Germline CDR1 reads SGDLS; CDR2 reads YYNGEE. Germline trimming cut 4 bases from V and 1 base from J; bases unmatched to any gene: 13. The CDR3 runs 19 residues.

CDR3 DNA: TGTGCCAGCAGCACAGGACTAGCGCCCACTTACAATGAGCAGTTCTTC. Amino acids: CASSTGLAPTYNEQFF. The J gene is TRBJ2-1, the V gene TRBV11-3, with 9 bases fitting TRBD2. CDR1 is SGHNT, CDR2 YENEEA, per germline. With V trimmed by 5 bases and J by 4 bases, 9 bases remained unmatched. This CDR3 has 16 residues.

This chain uses TRBV14 with TRBJ2-1, with D perhaps TRBD1 (5 bases). The CDR3 loop spans 13 amino acids. The V gene lost 1 base and the J gene lost 6 bases, with 7 bases spanning the gap. CDR1 is SGHDN and CDR2 is FVKESK in the germline V gene. The CDR3 is CASSQGTFNEQFF. The CDR3 bases are TGTGCCAGCAGCCAAGGGACATTCAATGAGCAGTTCTTC. The full variable domain, with the rest looked up from reference TRBV14 and TRBJ2-1, is EAGVTQFPSHSVIEKGQTVTLRCDPISGHDNLYWYRRVMGKEIKFLLHFVKESKQDESGMPNNRFLAERTGGTYSTLKVQPAELEDSGVYFCASSQGTFNEQFFGPGTRLTVL.

The V and J genes are TRBV15 and TRBJ2-6; 7 bases are shared with TRBD1. After removal of 2 bases from V and 0 bases from J, the junction contained 10 bases not matched to a gene. The CDR3 runs 19 residues. In germline, CDR1 is LNHNV, CDR2 YYDKDF (reference sequence). In DNA form, the CDR3 reads TGTGCCACCAGCAGACCATCGGGACAGTCCTACTCTGGGGCCAACGTCCTGACTTTC. It codes for CATSRPSGQSYSGANVLTF.

This clone was seen just once. The chain links TRBV6-5 to TRBJ2-3; no clear D gene. The CDR3 spans 13 residues. Trimming took 6 bases from V and 1 from J, leaving 8 bases between them. The germline V gene has CDR1 MNHEY and CDR2 SVGAGI. The CDR3 nucleotides are TGTGCCAGCAGAGACGCGGGCACAGATACGCAGTATTTT. Protein: CASRDAGTDTQYF.

The genes are TRBV7-9 and TRBJ2-7; 10 bases fit TRBD1. The germline gives CDR1 SEHNR, CDR2 FQNEAQ (reference sequence). The CDR3 sequence is 15 residues long. V lost 2 bases, J lost 4 bases, and 5 bases stayed unmatched. The CDR3 coding sequence is TGTGCCAGCAGCTTAAGACAGGGGGCTAATTACGAGCAGTACTTC. This gives the protein CASSLRQGANYEQYF.

This clone was observed a single time. The CDR3 coding sequence is TGTGCCAGCAGCTCGGGACAAATTTACAATGAGCAGTTCTTC. Translated, it gives CASSSGQIYNEQFF. V and J are TRBV5-6 and TRBJ2-1, with a tentative D call TRBD1 (6 bases). This CDR3 is built from 14 residues. Germline-derived CDR1 and CDR2 are SGHDT and YYEEEE. The V end was cut by 3 bases, the J end by 4 bases, with 11 bases between.

The chain employs TRBV18 and TRBJ2-5; D unresolved. V lost 5 bases to trimming and J lost 1 base, with 14 bases between them. The CDR3 contains 15 residues. Per the germline V gene, CDR1 is KGHSH and CDR2 is LQKENI. CDR3 DNA: TGTGCCAGCTCAGGCGGCTACAACGCCCAAGAGACCCAGTACTTC. It encodes CASSGGYNAQETQYF.

The chain employs TRBV7-8 and TRBJ2-3; TRBD2 agrees at 7 bases. This CDR3 comprises 18 residues. Germline loops: CDR1 SGHVS, CDR2 FQNEAQ. V lost 8 bases, J lost 2 bases, and 19 bases stayed unmatched. The CDR3 DNA reads TGTGCCAGCGGATACCGAGGCGGGAGTGATGCGGACACAGATACGCAGTATTTT. Protein product: CASGYRGGSDADTDTQYF.

The chain uses TRBV6-1 and TRBJ1-1, with D possibly matching TRBD1 (6 bases). The CDR3 sequence is 15 residues long. V lost 9 bases to trimming and J lost 0 bases, with 17 bases between them. CDR1 is MNHNS, CDR2 SASEGT, per germline. The CDR3 DNA reads as TGTGCCAGTACTATCGAACAGGGATTGAACACTGAAGCTTTCTTT. This translates into CASTIEQGLNTEAFF.

This clone was picked up one time. The rearrangement links TRBV6-1 to TRBJ2-1, with D maybe TRBD1 (5 bases). V lost 3 bases to trimming and J lost 3 bases, with 12 bases between them. The CDR3 contains 15 residues. Germline-derived CDR1 and CDR2 are MNHNS and SASEGT. The CDR3 DNA is TGTGCCAGCAGTGATCTGGCAGGGTTCTACAATGAGCAGTTCTTC. It is translated as CASSDLAGFYNEQFF.

This chain uses TRBV18 with TRBJ2-7; D might be TRBD1 (5 bases). The CDR3 totals 16 residues. Germline CDR1 reads KGHSH; CDR2 reads LQKENI. V lost 3 bases, J lost 0 bases, and 15 bases lay in between. The CDR3: CASSPSTGTSSYEQYF. Written as DNA, the CDR3 is TGTGCCAGCTCACCTAGTACAGGAACCAGCTCCTACGAGCAGTACTTC.

This chain joins TRBV9 and TRBJ2-3, with D maybe TRBD2 (5 bases). The ends were cut back, 0 bases at V and 0 bases at J, with 11 bases in the middle. Germline CDR1 and CDR2: SGDLS and YYNGEE. The CDR3 runs to 16 residues. The CDR3 reads CASSVVGGPSTDTQYF. The CDR3 DNA is TGTGCCAGCAGCGTAGTGGGCGGGCCTAGCACAGATACGCAGTATTTT.

V and J are TRBV28 and TRBJ1-1, with D unresolved. CDR1 is MDHEN, CDR2 SYDVKM, per germline. CDR3 length: 16 residues. Trimming left V 2 bases short and J 3 bases short, with 16 bases between. The CDR3 DNA reads TGTGCCAGCAGTTTACAGAGGTTTGGCGGCTACACTGAAGCTTTCTTT. Protein product: CASSLQRFGGYTEAFF.